This entry features one T cell receptor beta chain sequence. This entry comes from a study of blood T cell repertoires in COVID-19. Overall study context: In each case, the material was cDNA or gDNA derived from T cells, B-cell-depleted T cells, or PBMCs.

The study drew participants aged about 18 to 89 years from some 25 US areas. The CDR3 runs 13 residues. Trimming removed 4 bases from V and 2 bases from J; junction bases left unmatched: 1. Germline V CDR1 and CDR2: KGHSH, LQKENI. The protocol was immunoSEQ multiplex PCR, while the TCRdb copy is restricted to in-frame clones and leaves out a portion. The sample contains 150,000 to 200,000 clones, approximately 88% of which appear only once. This chain links TRBV18 with TRBJ2-5; 7 bases are a match to TRBD1. The TCR was taken from a man between 65 and 85 years old who had been exposed to COVID-19. The material sequenced was PBMCs or T cells enriched from blood (not recorded which). CDR3: CASSRQGQETQYF. The DNA for the CDR3 is TGTGCCAGCTCACGACAGGGACAAGAGACCCAGTACTTC.